What follows describes a single T cell receptor beta chain. This clonotype has just a few counts. It has no known antigen specificity. Base qualities are not provided; no much larger clone lies one nucleotide away. The data were produced on an Illumina MiSeq. TCRdb itself trimmed the public reads at Q25 with fastp, ran MiXCR and retained productive beta chains. Every distinct CDR3 protein forms one entry, paired with its most common genes and DNA. Within this sample are 8,300 or so distinct CDR3 sequences, with over 15% of them counted one time only. Approximately 4.5% of the sample is held by the ten biggest clonotypes. This entry belongs to a study of liver allograft versus peripheral blood T cells (TCRdb year 2020). For the study in its entirety: The study compared T cell receptor repertoires found within transplanted livers against repertoires in the peripheral blood of liver transplant recipients.

General conclusions and limits of the study: T cell receptor repertoires inside liver allografts were reported to be different from the repertoires detected in peripheral blood.

Its CDR3 holds 15 amino acids, cysteine through phenylalanine. The CDR3 DNA has 45 bases and is translated from base 1. The germline V gene provides CDR1 MDHEN and CDR2 SYDVKM. The V end loses 3 bases and the J end loses 5 bases, and a stretch of 15 bases separates them. This receptor was obtained from a human patient who had a liver transplant. It is possible that, after a transplant, some T cells come from the graft donor. The rearrangement joined TRBV28 to TRBJ2-3; the D gene lacks a confident call. The encoded CDR3 is CASSFDGRPEDTQYF. In nucleotide form, the sequence is TGTGCCAGCAGTTTTGATGGGCGGCCAGAAGATACGCAGTATTTT.